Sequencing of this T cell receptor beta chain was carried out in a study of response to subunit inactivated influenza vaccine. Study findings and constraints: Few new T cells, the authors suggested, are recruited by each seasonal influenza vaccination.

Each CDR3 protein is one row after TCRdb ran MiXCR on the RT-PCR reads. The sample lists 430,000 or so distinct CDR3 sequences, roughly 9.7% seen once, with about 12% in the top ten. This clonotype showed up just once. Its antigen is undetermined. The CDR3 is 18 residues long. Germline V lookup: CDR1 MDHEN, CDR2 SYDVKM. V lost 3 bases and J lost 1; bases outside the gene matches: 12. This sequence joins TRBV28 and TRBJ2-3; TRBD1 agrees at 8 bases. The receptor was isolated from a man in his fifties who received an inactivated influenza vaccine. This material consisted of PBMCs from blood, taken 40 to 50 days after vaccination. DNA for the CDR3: TGTGCCAGCAGTTTGCTCTGGACAGGGCGGCGAGGCACAGATACGCAGTATTTT. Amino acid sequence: CASSLLWTGRRGTDTQYF.